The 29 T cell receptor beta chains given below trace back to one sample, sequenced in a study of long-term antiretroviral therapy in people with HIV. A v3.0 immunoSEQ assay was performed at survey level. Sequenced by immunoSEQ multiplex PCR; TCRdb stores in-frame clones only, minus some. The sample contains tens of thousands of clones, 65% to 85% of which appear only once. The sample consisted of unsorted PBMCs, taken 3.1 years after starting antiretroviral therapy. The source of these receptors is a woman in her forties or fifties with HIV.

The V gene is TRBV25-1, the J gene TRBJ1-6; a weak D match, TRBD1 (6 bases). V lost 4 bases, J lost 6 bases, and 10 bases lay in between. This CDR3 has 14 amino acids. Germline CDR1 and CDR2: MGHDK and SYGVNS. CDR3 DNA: TGTGCCAGCAGTGGGACGGACAGTAATTCACCCCTCCACTTT. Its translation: CASSGTDSNSPLHF.

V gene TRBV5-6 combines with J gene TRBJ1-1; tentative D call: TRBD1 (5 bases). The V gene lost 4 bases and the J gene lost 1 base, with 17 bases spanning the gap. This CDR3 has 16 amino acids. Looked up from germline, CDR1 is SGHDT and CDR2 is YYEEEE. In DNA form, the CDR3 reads TGTGCCAGCAGCGTCACTTACCAGGGTTGGAACACTGAAGCTTTCTTT. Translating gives CASSVTYQGWNTEAFF.

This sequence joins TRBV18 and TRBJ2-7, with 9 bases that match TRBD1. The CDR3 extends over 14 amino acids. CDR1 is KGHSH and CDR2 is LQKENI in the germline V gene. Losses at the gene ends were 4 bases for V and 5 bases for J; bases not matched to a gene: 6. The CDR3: CASSRTGQGNEQYV. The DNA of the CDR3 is TGTGCCAGCTCACGAACAGGACAGGGGAACGAGCAGTACGTC.

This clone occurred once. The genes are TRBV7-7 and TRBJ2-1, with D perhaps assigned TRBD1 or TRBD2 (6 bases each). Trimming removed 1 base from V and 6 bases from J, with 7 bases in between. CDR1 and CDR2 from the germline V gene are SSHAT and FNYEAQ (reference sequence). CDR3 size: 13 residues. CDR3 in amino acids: CASSLGGANEQFF. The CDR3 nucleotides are TGTGCCAGCAGCTTAGGGGGGGCCAATGAGCAGTTCTTC.

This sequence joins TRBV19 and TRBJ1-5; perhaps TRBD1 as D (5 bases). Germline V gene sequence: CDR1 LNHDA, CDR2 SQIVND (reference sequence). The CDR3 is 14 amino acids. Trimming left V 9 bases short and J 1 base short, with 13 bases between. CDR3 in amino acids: CASRTRGSNQPQHF. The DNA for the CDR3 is TGTGCCAGCAGGACCCGGGGGAGCAATCAGCCCCAGCATTTT.

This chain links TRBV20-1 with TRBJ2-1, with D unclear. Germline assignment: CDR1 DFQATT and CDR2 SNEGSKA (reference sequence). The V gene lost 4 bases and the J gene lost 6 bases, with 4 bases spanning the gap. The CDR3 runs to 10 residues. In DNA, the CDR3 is TGCAGTGCTATGATCAATGAGCAGTTCTTC. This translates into CSAMINEQFF.

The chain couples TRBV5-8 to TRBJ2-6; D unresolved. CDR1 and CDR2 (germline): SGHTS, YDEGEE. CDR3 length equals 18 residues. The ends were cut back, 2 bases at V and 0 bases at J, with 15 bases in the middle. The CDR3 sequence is CASSLERMASSGANVLTF. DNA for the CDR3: TGTGCCAGCAGCTTAGAAAGGATGGCGAGCTCTGGGGCCAACGTCCTGACTTTC. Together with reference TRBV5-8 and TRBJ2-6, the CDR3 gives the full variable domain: EAGVTQSPTHLIKTRGQQATLRCSPISGHTSVYWYQQALGLGLQFLLWYDEGEERNRGNFPPRFSGRQFPNYSSELNVNALELEDSALYLCASSLERMASSGANVLTFGAGSRLTVL.

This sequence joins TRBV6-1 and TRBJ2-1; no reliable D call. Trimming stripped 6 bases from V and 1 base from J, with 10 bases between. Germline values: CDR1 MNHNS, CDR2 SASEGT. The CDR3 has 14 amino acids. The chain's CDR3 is CASSKPISYNEQFF. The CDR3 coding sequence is TGTGCCAGCAGCAAACCAATATCCTACAATGAGCAGTTCTTC.

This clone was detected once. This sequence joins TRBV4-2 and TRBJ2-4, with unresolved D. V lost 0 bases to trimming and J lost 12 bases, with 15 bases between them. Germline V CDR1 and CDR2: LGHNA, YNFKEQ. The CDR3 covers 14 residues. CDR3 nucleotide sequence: TGTGCCAGCAGCCAAGATGTAAGCCGACCCGCTCAGTACTTC. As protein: CASSQDVSRPAQYF.

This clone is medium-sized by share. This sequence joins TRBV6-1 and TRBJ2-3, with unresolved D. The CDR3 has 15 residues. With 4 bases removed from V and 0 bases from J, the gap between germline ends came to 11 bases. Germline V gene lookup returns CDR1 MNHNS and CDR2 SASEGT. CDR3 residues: CASSGIYSSTDTQYF. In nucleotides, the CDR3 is TGTGCCAGCAGTGGGATCTACTCCAGCACAGATACGCAGTATTTT.

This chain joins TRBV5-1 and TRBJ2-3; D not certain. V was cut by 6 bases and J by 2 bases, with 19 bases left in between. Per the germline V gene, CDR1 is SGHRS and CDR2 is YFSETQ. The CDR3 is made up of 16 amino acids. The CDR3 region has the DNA TGCGCCAGCAACCCCGACGGCTCCGTCCCCACAGATACGCAGTATTTT. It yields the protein CASNPDGSVPTDTQYF.

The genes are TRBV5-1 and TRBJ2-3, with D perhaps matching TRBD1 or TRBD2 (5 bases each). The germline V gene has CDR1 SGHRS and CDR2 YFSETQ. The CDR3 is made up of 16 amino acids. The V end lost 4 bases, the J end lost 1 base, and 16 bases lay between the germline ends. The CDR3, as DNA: TGCGCCAGCAGCAAATCCGGGACGGTGGGCACAGATACGCAGTATTTT. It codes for CASSKSGTVGTDTQYF.

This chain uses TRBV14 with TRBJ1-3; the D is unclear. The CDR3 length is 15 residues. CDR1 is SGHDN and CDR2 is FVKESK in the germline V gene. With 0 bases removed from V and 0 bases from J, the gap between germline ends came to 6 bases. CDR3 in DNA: TGTGCCAGCAGCCAAGACCGGATCTCTGGAAACACCATATATTTT. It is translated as CASSQDRISGNTIYF. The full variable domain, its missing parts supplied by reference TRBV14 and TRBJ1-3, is EAGVTQFPSHSVIEKGQTVTLRCDPISGHDNLYWYRRVMGKEIKFLLHFVKESKQDESGMPNNRFLAERTGGTYSTLKVQPAELEDSGVYFCASSQDRISGNTIYFGEGSWLTVV.

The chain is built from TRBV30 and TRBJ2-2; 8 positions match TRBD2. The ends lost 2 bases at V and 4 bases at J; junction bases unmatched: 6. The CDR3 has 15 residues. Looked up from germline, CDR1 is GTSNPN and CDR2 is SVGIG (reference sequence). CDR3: CAWSRSGEGTGELFF. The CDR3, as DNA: TGTGCCTGGAGTCGTAGCGGGGAGGGCACCGGGGAGCTGTTTTTT.

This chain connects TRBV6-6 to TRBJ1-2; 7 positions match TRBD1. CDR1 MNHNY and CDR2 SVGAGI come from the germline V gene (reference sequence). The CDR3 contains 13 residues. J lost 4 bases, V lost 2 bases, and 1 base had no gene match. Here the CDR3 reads CASSYQGVYGYTF. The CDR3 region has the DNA TGTGCCAGCAGTTACCAGGGGGTCTATGGCTACACCTTC.

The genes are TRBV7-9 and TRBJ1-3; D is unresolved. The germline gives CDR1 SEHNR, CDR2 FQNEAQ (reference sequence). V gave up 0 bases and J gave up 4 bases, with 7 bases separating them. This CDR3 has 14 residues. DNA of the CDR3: TGTGCCAGCAGCTTAGCTACGAGGGGAAACACCATATATTTT. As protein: CASSLATRGNTIYF.

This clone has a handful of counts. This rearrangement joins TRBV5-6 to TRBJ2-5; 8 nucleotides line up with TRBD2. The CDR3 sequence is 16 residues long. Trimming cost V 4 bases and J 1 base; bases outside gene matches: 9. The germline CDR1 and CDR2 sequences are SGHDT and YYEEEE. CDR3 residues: CASSLLAGGTQETQYF. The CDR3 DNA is TGTGCCAGCAGCCTTTTGGCGGGGGGAACCCAAGAGACCCAGTACTTC.

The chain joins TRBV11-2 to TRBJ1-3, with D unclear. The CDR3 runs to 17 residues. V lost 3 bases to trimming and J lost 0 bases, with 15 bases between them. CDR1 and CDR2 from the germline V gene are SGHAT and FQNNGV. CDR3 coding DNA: TGTGCCAGCAGCTTTCTTACCGGCGGCTTCTCTGGAAACACCATATATTTT. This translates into CASSFLTGGFSGNTIYF.

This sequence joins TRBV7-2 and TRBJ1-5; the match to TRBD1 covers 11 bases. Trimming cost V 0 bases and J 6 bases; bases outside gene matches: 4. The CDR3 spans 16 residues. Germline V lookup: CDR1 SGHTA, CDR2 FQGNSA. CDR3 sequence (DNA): TGTGCCAGCAGCTTAGCGCGGACAGGGGGCCCTCAGCCCCAGCATTTT. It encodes CASSLARTGGPQPQHF.

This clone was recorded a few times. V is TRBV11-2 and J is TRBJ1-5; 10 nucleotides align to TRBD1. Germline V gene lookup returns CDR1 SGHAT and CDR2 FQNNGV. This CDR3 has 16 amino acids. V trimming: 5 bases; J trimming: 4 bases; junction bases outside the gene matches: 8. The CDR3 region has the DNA TGTGCCAGCAGCGATTCCGGGACAGGGGTTAATCAGCCCCAGCATTTT. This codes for CASSDSGTGVNQPQHF.

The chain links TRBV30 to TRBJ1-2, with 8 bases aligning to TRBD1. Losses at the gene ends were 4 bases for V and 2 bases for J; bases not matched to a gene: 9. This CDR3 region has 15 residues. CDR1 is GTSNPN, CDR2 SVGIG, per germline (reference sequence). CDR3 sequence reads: CAWKGRGQGNYGYTF. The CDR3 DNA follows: TGTGCCTGGAAGGGGAGAGGACAGGGAAACTATGGCTACACCTTC.

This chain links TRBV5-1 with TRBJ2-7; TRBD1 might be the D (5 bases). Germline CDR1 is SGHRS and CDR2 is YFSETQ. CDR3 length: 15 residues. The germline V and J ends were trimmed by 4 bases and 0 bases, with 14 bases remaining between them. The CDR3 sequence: CASSPDPTDSYEQYV. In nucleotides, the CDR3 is TGCGCCAGCAGCCCCGACCCGACAGACTCCTACGAGCAGTACGTC.

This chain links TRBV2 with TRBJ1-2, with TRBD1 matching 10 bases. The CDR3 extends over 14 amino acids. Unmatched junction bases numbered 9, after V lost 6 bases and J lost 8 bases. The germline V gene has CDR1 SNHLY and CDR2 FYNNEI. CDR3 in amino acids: CASRTGTGVGGYTF. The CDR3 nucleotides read TGTGCCAGCAGAACCGGGACAGGGGTAGGGGGCTACACCTTC.

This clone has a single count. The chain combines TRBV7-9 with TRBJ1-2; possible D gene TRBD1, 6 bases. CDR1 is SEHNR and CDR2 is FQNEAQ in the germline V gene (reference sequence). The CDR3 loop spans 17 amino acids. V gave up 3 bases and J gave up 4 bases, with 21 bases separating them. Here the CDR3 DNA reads TGTGCCAGCAGCTTTTTGTATAAGGGACATTTATCCTATGGCTACACCTTC. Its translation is CASSFLYKGHLSYGYTF.

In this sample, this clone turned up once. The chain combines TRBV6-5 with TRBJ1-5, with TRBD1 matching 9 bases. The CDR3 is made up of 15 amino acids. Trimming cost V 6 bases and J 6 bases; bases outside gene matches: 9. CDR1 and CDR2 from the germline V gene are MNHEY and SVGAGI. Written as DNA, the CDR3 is TGTGCCAGCAGAAAGGGACAGGGAGATGGTCAGCCCCAGCATTTT. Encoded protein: CASRKGQGDGQPQHF.

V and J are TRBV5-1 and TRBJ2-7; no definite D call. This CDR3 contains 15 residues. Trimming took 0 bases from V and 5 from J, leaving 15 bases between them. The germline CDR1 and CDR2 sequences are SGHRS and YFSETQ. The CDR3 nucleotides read TGCGCCAGCAGCTTGGACGGTAAGGGCGTCAACGAGCAGTACTTC. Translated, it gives CASSLDGKGVNEQYF.

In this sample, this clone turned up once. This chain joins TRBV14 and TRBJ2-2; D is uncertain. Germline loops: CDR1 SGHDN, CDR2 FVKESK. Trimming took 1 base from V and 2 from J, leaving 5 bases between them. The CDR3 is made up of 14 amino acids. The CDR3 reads CASSQVYNTGELFF. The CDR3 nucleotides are TGTGCCAGCAGCCAAGTCTACAACACCGGGGAGCTGTTTTTT.

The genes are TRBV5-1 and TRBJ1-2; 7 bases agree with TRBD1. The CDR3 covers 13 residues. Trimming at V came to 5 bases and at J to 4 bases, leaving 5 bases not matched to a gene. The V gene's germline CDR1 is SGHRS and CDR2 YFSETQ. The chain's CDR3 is CASSFRDSYGYTF. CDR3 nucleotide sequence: TGCGCCAGCAGTTTCCGGGACAGCTATGGCTACACCTTC.

Written as DNA, the CDR3 is TGTGCCAGCAGCCAAGTAGGGTTTCTAGCGGGGCCGAACACCGGGGAGCTGTTTTTT. Translated: CASSQVGFLAGPNTGELFF. The rearrangement joins TRBV14 to TRBJ2-2; 9 bases line up with TRBD2. This CDR3 region has 19 residues. Germline CDR1 and CDR2: SGHDN and FVKESK. Losses at the gene ends were 1 base for V and 0 bases for J; bases not matched to a gene: 9. Full variable domain (rest looked up from reference TRBV14 and TRBJ2-2): EAGVTQFPSHSVIEKGQTVTLRCDPISGHDNLYWYRRVMGKEIKFLLHFVKESKQDESGMPNNRFLAERTGGTYSTLKVQPAELEDSGVYFCASSQVGFLAGPNTGELFFGEGSRLTVL.